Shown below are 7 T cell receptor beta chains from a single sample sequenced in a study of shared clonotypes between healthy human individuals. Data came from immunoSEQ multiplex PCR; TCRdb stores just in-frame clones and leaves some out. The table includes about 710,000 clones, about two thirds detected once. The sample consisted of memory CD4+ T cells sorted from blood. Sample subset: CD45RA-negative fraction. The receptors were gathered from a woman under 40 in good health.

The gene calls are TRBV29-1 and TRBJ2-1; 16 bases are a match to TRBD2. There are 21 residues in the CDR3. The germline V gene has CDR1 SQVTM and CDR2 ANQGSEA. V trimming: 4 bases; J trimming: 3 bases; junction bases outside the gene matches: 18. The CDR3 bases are TGCAGCGTTGGAGGGACTAGCGGGAGGGCCGCGTCTTTGAGCAACTACAATGAGCAGTTCTTC. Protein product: CSVGGTSGRAASLSNYNEQFF.

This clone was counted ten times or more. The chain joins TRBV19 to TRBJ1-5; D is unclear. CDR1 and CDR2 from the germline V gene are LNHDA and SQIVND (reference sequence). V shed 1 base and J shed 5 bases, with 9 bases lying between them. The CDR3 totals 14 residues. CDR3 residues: CASSIGQKDQPQHF. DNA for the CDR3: TGTGCCAGTAGTATAGGTCAGAAGGATCAGCCCCAGCATTTT.

CDR3 region: CASSVTGTPGNEQFF. Written as DNA, the CDR3 is TGTGCCAGCAGTGTTACCGGGACCCCAGGGAATGAGCAGTTCTTC. The V and J genes are TRBV6-1 and TRBJ2-1; D is perhaps TRBD1 or TRBD2 (5 bases each). CDR3 length equals 15 residues. Trimming removed 4 bases at V and 7 bases at J, with 17 bases between. Germline CDR1 and CDR2: MNHNS and SASEGT.

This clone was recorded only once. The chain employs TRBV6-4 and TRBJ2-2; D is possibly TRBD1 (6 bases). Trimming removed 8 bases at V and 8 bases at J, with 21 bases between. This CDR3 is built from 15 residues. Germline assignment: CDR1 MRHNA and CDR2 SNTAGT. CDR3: CASRQEAPVDGELFF. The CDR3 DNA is TGTGCCAGCCGACAGGAGGCCCCTGTCGATGGGGAGCTGTTTTTT.

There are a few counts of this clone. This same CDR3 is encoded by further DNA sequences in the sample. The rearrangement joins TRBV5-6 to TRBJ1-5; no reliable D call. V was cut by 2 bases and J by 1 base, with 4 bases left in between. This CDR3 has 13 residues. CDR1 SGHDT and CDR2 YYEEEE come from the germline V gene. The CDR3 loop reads CASSLGSNQPQHF. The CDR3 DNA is TGTGCCAGCAGCTTAGGGAGCAATCAGCCCCAGCATTTT. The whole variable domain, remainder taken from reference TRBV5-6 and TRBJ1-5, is DAGVTQSPTHLIKTRGQQVTLRCSPKSGHDTVSWYQQALGQGPQFIFQYYEEEERQRGNFPDRFSGHQFPNYSSELNVNALLLGDSALYLCASSLGSNQPQHFGDGTRLSIL.

CDR3 protein: CATSRGQGLAGVSTGELFF. The DNA for the CDR3 is TGTGCCACCAGCAGAGGACAGGGACTAGCGGGAGTGAGCACCGGGGAGCTGTTTTTT. This chain connects TRBV15 to TRBJ2-2, with 14 bases matching TRBD2. The V segment lost 1 base and the J segment 4 bases; nucleotides outside the gene matches: 8. The CDR3 has 19 amino acids. Germline V gene sequence: CDR1 LNHNV, CDR2 YYDKDF (reference sequence).

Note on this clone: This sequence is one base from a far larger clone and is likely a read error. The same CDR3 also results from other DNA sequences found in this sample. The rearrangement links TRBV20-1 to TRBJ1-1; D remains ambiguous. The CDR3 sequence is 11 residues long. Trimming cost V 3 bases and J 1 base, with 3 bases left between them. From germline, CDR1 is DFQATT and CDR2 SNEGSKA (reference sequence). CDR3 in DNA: TGCAGTGCTAGGGAGAACACTGAAGCTTTCTTT. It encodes CSARENTEAFF.